The 26 T cell receptor beta chains given below trace back to one sample, sequenced in a study of blood T cells in healthy people across ages. Then a second PCR, running roughly 6 to 12 cycles, was carried out with a sample-barcoded 5' primer and a J-beta primer mix. One entry per CDR3 protein results from TCRdb running MiXCR on the 5' RACE reads. The top ten hold roughly 14% of the sample, which has about 1.1 million distinct CDR3 sequences, 35% to 40% seen once. Sequencing was done on a sample of blood. The receptors were gathered from a man in his late teens or twenties in good health.

The chain is built from TRBV2 and TRBJ2-7, with TRBD1 matching over 9 bases. The germline V gene has CDR1 SNHLY and CDR2 FYNNEI. Trimming removed 6 bases from V and 5 bases from J; junction bases left unmatched: 17. The CDR3 extends over 17 amino acids. CDR3 region: CASRPIWPGQGMNEQYF. For the CDR3, the DNA is TGTGCCAGCAGGCCTATATGGCCGGGACAGGGTATGAACGAGCAGTACTTC.

V gene TRBV12-3 or TRBV12-4 combines with J gene TRBJ1-2; D call uncertain. The ends were cut back, 3 bases at V and 10 bases at J, with 15 bases in the middle. The length of the CDR3 is 13 residues. DNA of the CDR3: TGTGCCAGCAGTTTTCGGCAAGTGAGGGACTACACCTTC. Translation gives CASSFRQVRDYTF.

The rearrangement links TRBV6-6 to TRBJ2-3, with 7 bases that match TRBD1. CDR1 MNHNY and CDR2 SVGAGI come from the germline V gene (reference sequence). This CDR3 is 15 amino acids long. V trimming: 2 bases; J trimming: 1 base; junction bases outside the gene matches: 3. In nucleotides, the CDR3 is TGTGCCAGCAGTTACGAGGGGGCGGGCACAGATACGCAGTATTTT. Translation: CASSYEGAGTDTQYF.

The J gene is TRBJ2-1, the V gene TRBV6-5, with TRBD1 matching 8 bases. The junction had 5 bases not matched to a gene; V was cut back by 5 bases and J by 2 bases. Per germline, CDR1 MNHEY and CDR2 SVGAGI. The CDR3 runs to 15 residues. Written as DNA, the CDR3 is TGTGCCAGCAGTGTGGACAGGGCGACCTACAATGAGCAGTTCTTC. This gives the protein CASSVDRATYNEQFF.

The chain has TRBV6-5 and TRBJ1-6; 10 bases are a match to TRBD1. There are 18 residues in the CDR3. Germline V gives CDR1 MNHEY, CDR2 SVGAGI. With 2 bases clipped from V and 5 bases from J, the junction kept 9 bases outside the gene matches. The DNA for the CDR3 is TGTGCCAGCAGTTACGTTGGGGACAGGGGTCCCCATAATTCACCCCTCCACTTT. It encodes CASSYVGDRGPHNSPLHF.

DNA of the CDR3: TGTGCCAGCAGCCACCCGAGGCAGTCTAACTATGGCTACACCTTC. Its protein is CASSHPRQSNYGYTF. J is TRBJ1-2 and V is TRBV4-2, with D hard to call. Trimming cost V 3 bases and J 0 bases, with 11 bases left between them. Germline V CDR1 and CDR2: LGHNA, YNFKEQ. The CDR3 consists of 15 residues.

V usage is TRBV9 and J usage is TRBJ2-3; 11 bases are a match to TRBD2. In germline, CDR1 is SGDLS, CDR2 YYNGEE. V shed 5 bases and J 4 bases; nucleotides not matched to a gene: 6. This CDR3 contains 15 residues. CDR3 nucleotide sequence: TGTGCCAGCAGTCCCTATAGCGGGGGGGCAGATACGCAGTATTTT. Translating gives CASSPYSGGADTQYF.

CDR3 loop: CASSLEGAQGTEAFF. The CDR3 DNA is TGTGCCAGCAGCTTAGAGGGGGCACAGGGCACTGAAGCTTTCTTT. The chain recombines TRBV7-2 with TRBJ1-1; TRBD1 aligns across 7 bases. The CDR3 totals 15 residues. With 1 base clipped from V and 4 bases from J, the junction kept 6 bases outside the gene matches. Germline values: CDR1 SGHTA, CDR2 FQGNSA.

The genes are TRBV4-2 and TRBJ2-3; possibly TRBD1 or TRBD2 for D (5 bases each). The CDR3 length is 15 residues. V was shortened by 0 bases and J by 5 bases, with 12 bases between the two germline ends. CDR1 is LGHNA, CDR2 YNFKEQ, per germline. The CDR3 nucleotides are TGTGCCAGCAGCCAAGATGGATCGGGGCGAGATACGCAGTATTTT. Translating it yields CASSQDGSGRDTQYF.

This clonotype was seen only a few times. The rearrangement links TRBV9 to TRBJ2-1; D is uncertain. Trimming stripped 4 bases from V and 8 bases from J, with 16 bases between. The CDR3 length is 14 residues. CDR1 is SGDLS, CDR2 YYNGEE, per germline. The DNA of the CDR3 is TGTGCCAGCAGCCCTGTGGGCCTGGCTGATGAGCAGTTCTTC. Protein: CASSPVGLADEQFF.

Points on this clonotype: This sequence may be a read error, since a much larger clone differs from it by one base. This chain connects TRBV20-1 to TRBJ2-7; 7 bases align to TRBD1. The ends lost 0 bases at V and 2 bases at J; junction bases unmatched: 1. This CDR3 contains 13 residues. Germline values: CDR1 DFQATT, CDR2 SNEGSKA (reference sequence). CDR3 sequence reads: CSARDGQAYEQYF. The CDR3 bases are TGCAGTGCTAGAGATGGACAGGCCTACGAGCAGTACTTC.

The DNA for the CDR3 is TGTGCCAGCAGTGGACCTCCGGGCCGCTACGAGCAGTACTTC. It yields the protein CASSGPPGRYEQYF. The chain recombines TRBV6-1 with TRBJ2-7; D unresolved. The CDR3 sequence is 14 residues long. With 4 bases removed from V and 3 bases from J, the gap between germline ends came to 13 bases. Germline V gives CDR1 MNHNS, CDR2 SASEGT.

This clonotype was detected many times. The chain combines TRBV29-1 with TRBJ2-5; D may be TRBD2 (6 bases). The CDR3 has 14 residues. The germline V gene encodes CDR1 SQVTM and CDR2 ANQGSEA. The germline V and J ends were trimmed by 1 base and 3 bases, with 12 bases remaining between them. In DNA form, the CDR3 reads TGCAGCGTTGAAGGTGGGGTAGCGGAAGAGACCCAGTACTTC. Protein product: CSVEGGVAEETQYF.

The chain carries TRBV9 and TRBJ2-3, with TRBD1 as a possible D gene (6 bases). V lost 3 bases and J 0 bases, leaving 20 bases between the germline ends. Germline V lookup: CDR1 SGDLS, CDR2 YYNGEE. The CDR3 sequence is 18 residues long. CDR3 in DNA: TGTGCCAGCAGCGCCCGATTACAGGGCCTTCCTAGCACAGATACGCAGTATTTT. It codes for CASSARLQGLPSTDTQYF.

This chain uses TRBV9 with TRBJ1-1; the match to TRBD1 covers 7 bases. Germline V gene lookup returns CDR1 SGDLS and CDR2 YYNGEE. The CDR3 has 16 residues. V shed 0 bases and J 0 bases; nucleotides not matched to a gene: 5. The CDR3 nucleotides read TGTGCCAGCAGCGTAGATCCCACAGGGGTGAACACTGAAGCTTTCTTT. Encoded protein: CASSVDPTGVNTEAFF.

The chain combines TRBV29-1 with TRBJ1-1, with D perhaps matching TRBD1 (6 bases). CDR1 SQVTM and CDR2 ANQGSEA come from the germline V gene. This CDR3 region has 15 residues. V was clipped by 8 bases and J by 9 bases, with 28 bases between them. The CDR3 loop reads CSSSPNTGLGTKAFF. CDR3 nucleotide sequence: TGCAGCTCCTCCCCCAACACAGGGTTGGGGACTAAAGCTTTCTTT.

The gene calls are TRBV10-3 and TRBJ2-1; D might be TRBD1 (6 bases). In germline, CDR1 is ENHRY, CDR2 SYGVKD. This CDR3 contains 13 residues. V gave up 8 bases and J gave up 4 bases, with 12 bases separating them. This CDR3 reads CAIGLGQYNEQFF. The CDR3 DNA sequence: TGTGCCATCGGCTTGGGACAATACAATGAGCAGTTCTTC.

This clonotype appeared a few times. The chain uses TRBV7-6 and TRBJ1-2; D unresolved. The CDR3 extends over 12 amino acids. Trimming took 7 bases from V and 7 from J, leaving 13 bases between them. Germline assignment: CDR1 SGHVS and CDR2 FNYEAQ. The CDR3 nucleotides are TGTGCCAGCACCTCCTTTAAGCGTGGCTACACCTTC. This translates into CASTSFKRGYTF.

Ten or more counts support this clonotype. The rearrangement uses TRBV20-1 and TRBJ2-3; the D is unclear. Per germline, CDR1 DFQATT and CDR2 SNEGSKA (reference sequence). Between the trimmed V and J ends, which lost 5 bases and 0 bases, there was a span of 15 bases. This CDR3 spans 15 amino acids. The CDR3, as DNA: TGCAGTGCTCCGCCCTTCCACACGAGCACAGATACGCAGTATTTT. Translated: CSAPPFHTSTDTQYF.

The V and J genes are TRBV7-2 and TRBJ2-1, with 9 bases lining up with TRBD1. J lost 8 bases, V lost 6 bases, and 5 bases had no gene match. Germline V gene data show CDR1 as SGHTA and CDR2 as FQGNSA. CDR3 length: 13 amino acids. The CDR3 DNA sequence: TGTGCCAGCAGACAAACAGGGGGCCATGAGCAGTTCTTC. Translated: CASRQTGGHEQFF.

The J gene is TRBJ2-3, the V gene TRBV20-1; 8 positions match TRBD2. CDR3 length equals 14 residues. Unmatched junction bases numbered 9, after V lost 4 bases and J lost 6 bases. CDR1 and CDR2 (germline): DFQATT, SNEGSKA (reference sequence). CDR3 region: CSAKYGGAGDTQYF. The CDR3 DNA follows: TGCAGTGCTAAATACGGGGGGGCAGGGGATACGCAGTATTTT.

This clonotype was seen a handful of times. This chain links TRBV6-2 or TRBV6-3 with TRBJ2-7, with 9 bases lining up with TRBD2. The junction had 11 bases not matched to a gene; V was cut back by 1 base and J by 7 bases. Germline V gene lookup returns CDR1 MNHEY and CDR2 SVGEGT. The CDR3 is made up of 16 amino acids. The CDR3: CASSYWAGGPVNEQYF. The CDR3 nucleotides read TGTGCCAGCAGTTACTGGGCGGGGGGGCCGGTTAATGAGCAGTACTTC.

V is TRBV5-1 and J is TRBJ1-6; the D is unclear. The germline V gene encodes CDR1 SGHRS and CDR2 YFSETQ. CDR3 length: 16 amino acids. V lost 0 bases to trimming and J lost 5 bases, with 12 bases between them. The DNA for the CDR3 is TGCGCCAGCAGCTTGGGCCTGATCGGCGATAATTCACCCCTCCACTTT. Translated: CASSLGLIGDNSPLHF.

This clonotype showed up many times. The V call is TRBV3-1, the J call TRBJ1-2, with 8 bases that match TRBD1. Looked up from germline, CDR1 is LGHDT and CDR2 is YNNKEL (reference sequence). V lost 1 base and J lost 7; bases outside the gene matches: 2. The CDR3 spans 13 residues. CDR3 residues: CASSQGTGSGYTF. CDR3 nucleotides: TGTGCCAGCAGCCAAGGGACAGGGTCTGGCTACACCTTC.

About this clonotype itself: The junction does not match germline at one end; this may be a read error. V gene TRBV7-7 combines with J gene TRBJ2-5; weak D call: TRBD2 (5 bases). This CDR3 region has 15 residues. Germline CDR1 and CDR2: SSHAT and FNYEAQ (reference sequence). The CDR3 DNA sequence: TGTGCTAGCAGCTTCCAGGACTTTCCGGGGGAGACCCAGTACTTC. Its translation is CASSFQDFPGETQYF. Variable domain in full (rest from reference TRBV7-7 and TRBJ2-5): GAGVSQSPRYKVTKRGQDVTLRCDPISSHATLYWYQQALGQGPEFLTYFNYEAQPDKSGLPSDRFSAERPEGSISTLTIQRTEQRDSAMYRCASSFQDFPGETQYFGPGTRLLVL.

The chain employs TRBV7-2 and TRBJ2-5; perhaps TRBD2 as D (6 bases). The CDR3 consists of 14 residues. Between the trimmed V and J ends, which lost 6 bases and 5 bases, there was a span of 16 bases. Germline CDR1 SGHTA, CDR2 FQGNSA. As DNA, the CDR3 is TGTGCCAGCAGTGCCGATCGAGGGAGGGAGACCCAGTACTTC. Protein product: CASSADRGRETQYF.